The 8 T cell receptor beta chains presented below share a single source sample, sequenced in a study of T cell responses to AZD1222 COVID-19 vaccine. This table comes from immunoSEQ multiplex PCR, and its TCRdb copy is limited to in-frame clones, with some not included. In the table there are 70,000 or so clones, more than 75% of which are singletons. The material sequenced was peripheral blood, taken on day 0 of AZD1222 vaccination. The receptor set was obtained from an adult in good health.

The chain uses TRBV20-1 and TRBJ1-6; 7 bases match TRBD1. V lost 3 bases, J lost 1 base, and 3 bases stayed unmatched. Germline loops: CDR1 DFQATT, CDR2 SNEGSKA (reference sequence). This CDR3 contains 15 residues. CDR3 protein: CSASLGQSYNSPLHF. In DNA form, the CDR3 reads TGCAGTGCTAGTCTGGGACAGTCCTATAATTCACCCCTCCACTTT.

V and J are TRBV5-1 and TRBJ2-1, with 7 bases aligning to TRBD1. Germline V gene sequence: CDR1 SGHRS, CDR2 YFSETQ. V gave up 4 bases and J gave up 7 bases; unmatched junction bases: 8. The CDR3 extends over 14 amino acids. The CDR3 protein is CASSLTQGSNEQFF. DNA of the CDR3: TGCGCCAGCAGCCTAACACAGGGGTCAAATGAGCAGTTCTTC. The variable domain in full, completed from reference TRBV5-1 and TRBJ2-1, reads KAGVTQTPRYLIKTRGQQVTLSCSPISGHRSVSWYQQTPGQGLQFLFEYFSETQRNKGNFPGRFSGRQFSNSRSEMNVSTLELGDSALYLCASSLTQGSNEQFFGPGTRLTVL.

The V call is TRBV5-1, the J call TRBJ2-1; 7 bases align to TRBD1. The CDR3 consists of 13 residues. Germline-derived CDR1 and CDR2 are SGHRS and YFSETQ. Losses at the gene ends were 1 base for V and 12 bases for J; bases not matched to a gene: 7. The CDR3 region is CASSLRQGIGQFF. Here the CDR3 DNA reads TGCGCCAGCAGCTTGAGACAGGGAATAGGGCAGTTCTTC.

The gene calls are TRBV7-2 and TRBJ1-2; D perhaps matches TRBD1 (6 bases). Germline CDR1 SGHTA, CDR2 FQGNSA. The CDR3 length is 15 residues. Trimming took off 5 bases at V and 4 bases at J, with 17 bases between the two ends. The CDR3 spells CASSPLLRDIYGYTF. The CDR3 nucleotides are TGTGCCAGCAGCCCGCTTTTGCGGGACATCTATGGCTACACCTTC.

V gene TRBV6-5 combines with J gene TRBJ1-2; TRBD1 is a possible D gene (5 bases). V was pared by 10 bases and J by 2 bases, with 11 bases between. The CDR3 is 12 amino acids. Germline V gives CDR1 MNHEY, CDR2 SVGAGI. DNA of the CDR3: TGTGCCATTGCGACAGCGAACTATGGCTACACCTTC. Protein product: CAIATANYGYTF.

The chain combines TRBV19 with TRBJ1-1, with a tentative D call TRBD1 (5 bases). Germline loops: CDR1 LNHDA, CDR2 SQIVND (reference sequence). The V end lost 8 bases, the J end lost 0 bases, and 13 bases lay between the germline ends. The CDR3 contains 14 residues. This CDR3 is CASAWGEMNTEAFF. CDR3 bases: TGTGCCAGTGCTTGGGGGGAAATGAACACTGAAGCTTTCTTT.

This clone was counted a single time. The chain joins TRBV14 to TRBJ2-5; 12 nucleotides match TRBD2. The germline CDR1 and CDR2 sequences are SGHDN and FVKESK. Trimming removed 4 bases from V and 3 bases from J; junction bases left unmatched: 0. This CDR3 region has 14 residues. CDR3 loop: CASSRLAGEETQYF. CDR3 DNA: TGTGCCAGCAGCCGACTAGCGGGGGAAGAGACCCAGTACTTC. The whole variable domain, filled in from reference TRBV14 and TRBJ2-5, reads EAGVTQFPSHSVIEKGQTVTLRCDPISGHDNLYWYRRVMGKEIKFLLHFVKESKQDESGMPNNRFLAERTGGTYSTLKVQPAELEDSGVYFCASSRLAGEETQYFGPGTRLLVL.

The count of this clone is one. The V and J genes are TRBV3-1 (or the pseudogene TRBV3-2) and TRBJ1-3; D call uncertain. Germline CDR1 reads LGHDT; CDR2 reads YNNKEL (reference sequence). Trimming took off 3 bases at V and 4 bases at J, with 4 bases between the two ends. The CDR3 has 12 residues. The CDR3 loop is CASSHKGNTIYF. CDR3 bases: TGTGCCAGCAGCCATAAAGGAAACACCATATATTTT.